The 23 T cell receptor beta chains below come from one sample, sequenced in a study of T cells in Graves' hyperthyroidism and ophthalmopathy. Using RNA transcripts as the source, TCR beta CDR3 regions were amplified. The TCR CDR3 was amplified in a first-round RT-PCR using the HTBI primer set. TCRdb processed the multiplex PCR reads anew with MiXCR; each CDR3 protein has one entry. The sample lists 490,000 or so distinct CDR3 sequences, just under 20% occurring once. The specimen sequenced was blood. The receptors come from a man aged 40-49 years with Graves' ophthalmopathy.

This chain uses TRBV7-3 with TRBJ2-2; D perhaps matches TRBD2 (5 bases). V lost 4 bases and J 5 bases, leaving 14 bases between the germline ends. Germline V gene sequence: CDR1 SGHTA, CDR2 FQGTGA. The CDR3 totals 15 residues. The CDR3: CASSSLARVTGELFF. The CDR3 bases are TGTGCCAGCAGCTCTCTAGCTAGGGTGACCGGGGAGCTGTTTTTT. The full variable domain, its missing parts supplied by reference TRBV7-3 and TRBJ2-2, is GAGVSQTPSNKVTEKGKYVELRCDPISGHTALYWYRQSLGQGPEFLIYFQGTGAADDSGLPNDRFFAVRPEGSVSTLKIQRTERGDSAVYLCASSSLARVTGELFFGEGSRLTVL.

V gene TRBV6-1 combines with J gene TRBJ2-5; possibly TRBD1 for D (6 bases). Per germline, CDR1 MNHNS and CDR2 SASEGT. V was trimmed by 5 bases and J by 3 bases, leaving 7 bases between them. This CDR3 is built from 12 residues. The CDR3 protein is CASSTGKETQYF. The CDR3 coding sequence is TGTGCCAGCAGTACAGGGAAAGAGACCCAGTACTTC.

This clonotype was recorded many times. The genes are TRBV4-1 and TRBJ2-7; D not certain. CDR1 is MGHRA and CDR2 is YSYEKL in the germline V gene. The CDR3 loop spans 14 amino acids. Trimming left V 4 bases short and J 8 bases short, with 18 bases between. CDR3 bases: TGCGCCAGCAGCCCCCGGGCCCAGGCCAGCCAGCAGTACTTC. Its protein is CASSPRAQASQQYF.

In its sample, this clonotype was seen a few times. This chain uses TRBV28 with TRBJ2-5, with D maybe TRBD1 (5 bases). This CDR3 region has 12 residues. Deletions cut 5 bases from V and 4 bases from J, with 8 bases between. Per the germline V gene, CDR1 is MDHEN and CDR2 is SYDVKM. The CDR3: CASSEGVETQYF. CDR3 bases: TGTGCCAGCAGTGAAGGGGTAGAGACCCAGTACTTC. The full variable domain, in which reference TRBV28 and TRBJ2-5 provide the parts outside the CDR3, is DVKVTQSSRYLVKRTGEKVFLECVQDMDHENMFWYRQDPGLGLRLIYFSYDVKMKEKGDIPEGYSVSREKKERFSLILESASTNQTSMYLCASSEGVETQYFGPGTRLLVL.

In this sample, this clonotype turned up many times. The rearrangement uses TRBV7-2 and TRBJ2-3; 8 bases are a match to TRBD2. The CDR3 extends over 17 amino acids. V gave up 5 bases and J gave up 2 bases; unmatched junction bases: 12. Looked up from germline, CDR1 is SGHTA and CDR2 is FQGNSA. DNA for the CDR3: TGTGCCAGCAGCCAGCGGGGTAGCGGGGTGTTCACAGATACGCAGTATTTT. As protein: CASSQRGSGVFTDTQYF.

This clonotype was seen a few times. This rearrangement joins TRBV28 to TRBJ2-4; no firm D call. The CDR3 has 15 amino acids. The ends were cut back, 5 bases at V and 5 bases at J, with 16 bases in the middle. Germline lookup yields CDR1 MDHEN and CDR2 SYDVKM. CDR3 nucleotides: TGTGCCAGCAGTCCCTACGGTCCCATCCAAAACATTCAGTACTTC. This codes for CASSPYGPIQNIQYF.

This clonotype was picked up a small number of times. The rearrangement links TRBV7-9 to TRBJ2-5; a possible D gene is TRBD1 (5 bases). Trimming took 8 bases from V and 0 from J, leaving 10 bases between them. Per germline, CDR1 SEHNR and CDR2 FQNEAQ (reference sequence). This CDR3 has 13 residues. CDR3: CASPPTDQETQYF. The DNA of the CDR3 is TGTGCCAGCCCCCCGACAGACCAAGAGACCCAGTACTTC.

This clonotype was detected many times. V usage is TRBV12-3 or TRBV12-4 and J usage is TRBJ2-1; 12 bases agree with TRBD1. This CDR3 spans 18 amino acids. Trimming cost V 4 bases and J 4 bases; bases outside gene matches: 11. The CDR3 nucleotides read TGTGCCAGCAGTTCACCAGCGAGGGACAGGGGGCAGTACAATGAGCAGTTCTTC. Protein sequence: CASSSPARDRGQYNEQFF.

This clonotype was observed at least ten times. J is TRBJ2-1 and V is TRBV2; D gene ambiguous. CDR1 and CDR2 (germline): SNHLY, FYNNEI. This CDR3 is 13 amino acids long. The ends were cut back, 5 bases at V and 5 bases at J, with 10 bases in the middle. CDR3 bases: TGTGCCAGCAGTTGGGCTTCCGACAATGAGCAGTTCTTC. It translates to CASSWASDNEQFF.

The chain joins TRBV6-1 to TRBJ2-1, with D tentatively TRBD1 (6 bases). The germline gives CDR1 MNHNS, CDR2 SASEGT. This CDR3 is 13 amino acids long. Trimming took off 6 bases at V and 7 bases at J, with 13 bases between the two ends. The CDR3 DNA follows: TGTGCCAGCAGCGGGGCAGGGGTGAATGAGCAGTTCTTC. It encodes CASSGAGVNEQFF.

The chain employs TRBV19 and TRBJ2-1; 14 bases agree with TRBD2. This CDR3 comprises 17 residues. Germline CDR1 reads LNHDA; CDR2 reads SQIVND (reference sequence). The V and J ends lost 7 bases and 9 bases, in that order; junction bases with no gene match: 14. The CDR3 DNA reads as TGTGCCAGTACCCTGGGACTAGCGGGAGTCCCTGTATCTGAGCAGTTCTTC. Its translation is CASTLGLAGVPVSEQFF. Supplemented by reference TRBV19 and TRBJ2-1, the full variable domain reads DGGITQSPKYLFRKEGQNVTLSCEQNLNHDAMYWYRQDPGQGLRLIYYSQIVNDFQKGDIAEGYSVSREKKESFPLTVTSAQKNPTAFYLCASTLGLAGVPVSEQFFGPGTRLTVL.

This chain's CDR3 is CASHLTGLAGYYEQYF. In nucleotides, the CDR3 is TGTGCCAGCCACCTGACAGGATTAGCGGGTTACTACGAGCAGTACTTC. The genes are TRBV6-2 or TRBV6-3 and TRBJ2-7; D perhaps matches TRBD2 (7 bases). The CDR3 sequence is 16 residues long. The V gene's germline CDR1 is MNHEY and CDR2 SVGEGT. V lost 8 bases, J lost 3 bases, and 23 bases lay in between.

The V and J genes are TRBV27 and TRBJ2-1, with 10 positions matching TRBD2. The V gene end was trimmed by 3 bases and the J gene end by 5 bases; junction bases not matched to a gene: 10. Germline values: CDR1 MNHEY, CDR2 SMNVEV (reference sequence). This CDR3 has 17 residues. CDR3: CASSFSLAGANNNEQFF. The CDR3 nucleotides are TGTGCCAGCAGTTTCTCTCTAGCGGGAGCAAATAACAATGAGCAGTTCTTC.

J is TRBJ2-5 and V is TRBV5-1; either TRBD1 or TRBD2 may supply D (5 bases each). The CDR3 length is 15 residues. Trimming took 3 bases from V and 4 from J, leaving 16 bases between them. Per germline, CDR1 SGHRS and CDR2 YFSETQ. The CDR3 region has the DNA TGCGCCAGCAGCTCTCGGGGCCCGCAGGGAGAGACCCAGTACTTC. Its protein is CASSSRGPQGETQYF.

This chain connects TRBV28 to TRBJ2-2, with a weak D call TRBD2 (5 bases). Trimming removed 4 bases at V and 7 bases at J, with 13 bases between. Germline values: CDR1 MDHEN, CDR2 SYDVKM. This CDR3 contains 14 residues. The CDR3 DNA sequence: TGTGCCAGCAGTTCCCTTAGCGAGAACGGGGAGCTGTTTTTT. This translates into CASSSLSENGELFF.

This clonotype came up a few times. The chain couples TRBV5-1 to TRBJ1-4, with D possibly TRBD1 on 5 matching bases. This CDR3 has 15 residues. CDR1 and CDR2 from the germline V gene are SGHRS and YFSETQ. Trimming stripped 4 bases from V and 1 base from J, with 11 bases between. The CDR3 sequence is CASSPTGETNEKLFF. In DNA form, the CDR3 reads TGCGCCAGCAGCCCGACGGGGGAAACTAATGAAAAACTGTTTTTT.

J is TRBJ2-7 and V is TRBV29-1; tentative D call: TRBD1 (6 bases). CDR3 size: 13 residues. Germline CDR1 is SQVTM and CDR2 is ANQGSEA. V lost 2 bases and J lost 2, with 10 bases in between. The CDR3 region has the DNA TGCAGCGTTGAAAAACAGGGAACCTACGAGCAGTACTTC. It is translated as CSVEKQGTYEQYF.

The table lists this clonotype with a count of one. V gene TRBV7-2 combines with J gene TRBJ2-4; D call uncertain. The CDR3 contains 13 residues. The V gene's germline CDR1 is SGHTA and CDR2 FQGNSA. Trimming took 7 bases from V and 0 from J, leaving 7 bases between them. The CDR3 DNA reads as TGTGCCAGCACCCTACTAGCCAAAAACATTCAGTACTTC. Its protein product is CASTLLAKNIQYF.

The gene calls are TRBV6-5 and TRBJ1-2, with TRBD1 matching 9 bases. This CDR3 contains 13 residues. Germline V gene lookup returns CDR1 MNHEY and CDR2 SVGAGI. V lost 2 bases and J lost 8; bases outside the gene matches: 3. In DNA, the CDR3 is TGTGCCAGCAGTTACGACAGGGGGTACGGCTACACCTTC. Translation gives CASSYDRGYGYTF.

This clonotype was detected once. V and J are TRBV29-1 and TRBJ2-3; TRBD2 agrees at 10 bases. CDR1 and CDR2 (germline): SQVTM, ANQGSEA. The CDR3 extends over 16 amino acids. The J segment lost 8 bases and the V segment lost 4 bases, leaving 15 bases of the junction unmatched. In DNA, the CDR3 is TGCAGCGTTGCACATTCTAGCGGGGGTGGGGGAGGTACGCAGTATTTT. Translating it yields CSVAHSSGGGGGTQYF.

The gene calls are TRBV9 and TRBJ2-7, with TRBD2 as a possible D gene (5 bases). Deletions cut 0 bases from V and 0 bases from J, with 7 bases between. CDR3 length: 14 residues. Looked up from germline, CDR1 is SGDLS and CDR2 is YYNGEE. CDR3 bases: TGTGCCAGCAGCGTAGTGGGGAGCTCCTACGAGCAGTACTTC. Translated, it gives CASSVVGSSYEQYF.

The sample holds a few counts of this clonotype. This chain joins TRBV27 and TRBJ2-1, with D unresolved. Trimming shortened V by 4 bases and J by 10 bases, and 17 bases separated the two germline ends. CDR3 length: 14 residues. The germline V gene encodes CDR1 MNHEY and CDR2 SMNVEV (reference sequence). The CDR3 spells CASSYSPFIKEQFF. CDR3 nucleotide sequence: TGTGCCAGCAGTTATTCCCCGTTTATCAAGGAGCAGTTCTTC.

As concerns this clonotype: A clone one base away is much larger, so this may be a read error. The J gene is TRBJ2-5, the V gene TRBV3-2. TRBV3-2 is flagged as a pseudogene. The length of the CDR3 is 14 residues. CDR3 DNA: TGTGCCATCCCCGAGAGAACAATTTTAGAGACCCAGTACTTC. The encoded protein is CAIPERTILETQYF.